These T cell receptor beta chains were read from a single sample in a study of control samples from healthy donors and cancer patients. The repertoire was sequenced with immunoSEQ multiplex PCR; TCRdb's copy has only in-frame clones and lacks some. The sample has 54,000 or so clones; 95% are singletons. Material for sequencing was blood. All receptors come from a man aged 25-40 years in good health. Both conserved end residues are trimmed from each CDR3.

>TRBV19|TRBJ1-1
ASSMTGTLNTEAF
>TRBV12-3/TRBV12-4|TRBJ2-7
ASSLTRSYEQY
>TRBV10-3|TRBJ2-2
AISEGGVRTGELF
>TRBV5-1|TRBJ2-2
ASSLVRTGPNTGELF
>TRBV7-9|TRBJ2-1
ASSRPYNSYNEQF
>TRBV5-1|TRBJ2-3
ASSLAITSGLSTDTQY
>TRBV14|TRBJ2-3
ASSQATGLSTDTQY
>TRBV19|TRBJ2-2
ASKNLPGTGELF
>TRBV6-5|TRBJ2-1
ASSRLRGGGEQF
>TRBV5-1|TRBJ2-2
ASSPPRGGNTGELF
>TRBV27|TRBJ2-7
ASKGSYEQY
>TRBV30|TRBJ2-7
AWSVSGGPYEQY
>TRBV5-4|TRBJ2-7
ASNRMGEGSYEQY
>TRBV30|TRBJ1-3
AWDRGGTNTIY
>TRBV4-2|TRBJ2-3
ASSQAASGSFPDTQY
>TRBV30|TRBJ2-2
AWSAFRGTGGTGELF
>TRBV5-6|TRBJ1-1
ASSLGNRRDWADTEAF
>TRBV5-8|TRBJ2-5
ASSDGLAGLQETQY
>TRBV28|TRBJ2-3
ASSLRHLRADTQY
>TRBV11-2|TRBJ2-7
ASSLVGSSLMTYEQY
>TRBV2|TRBJ2-3
ASTSWSSGRMY
>TRBV7-8|TRBJ1-5
ASSFSDQPQH
>TRBV4-1|TRBJ1-6
ASSRSRDYNSPLH
>TRBV28|TRBJ2-2
ASKGQRAMNTGELF
>TRBV28|TRBJ1-5
ASSLTDRYSNQPQH
>TRBV5-1|TRBJ2-1
ASSPDSGGSYNEQF
>TRBV6-5|TRBJ2-2
ASKGTKNTGELF
>TRBV5-5|TRBJ2-5
ARSAGQGAGETQY
>TRBV18|TRBJ2-1
ASSPEFLDEQF
>TRBV19|TRBJ1-5
ASSRTGDNQPQH
>TRBV30|TRBJ1-2
ASKRGIDGYT
>TRBV28|TRBJ2-2
ASSLPTYGELF
>TRBV3-1/TRBV3-2|TRBJ2-3
ASSPTTSTDTQY
>TRBV25-1|TRBJ1-2
ASSDRSGSYGYT
>TRBV18|TRBJ2-3
ASSPQREPNTQY
>TRBV10-3|TRBJ1-2
ATGTGGNTNYGYT
>TRBV7-8|TRBJ1-1
ASSLVNRDVNTEAF
>TRBV6-4|TRBJ1-2
ASSATPGVGYT
>TRBV4-1|TRBJ2-3
ASSQVRGGVEDTQY
>TRBV19|TRBJ2-5
ASRDRGRGDTQY
>TRBV5-6|TRBJ1-1
ASSSRRRTVNTEAF
>TRBV30|TRBJ2-7
AWTPGPPEQY
>TRBV28|TRBJ2-7
ASSTPGRAHSYEQY
>TRBV7-3|TRBJ1-3
ASSLTQGSGNTIY
>TRBV5-1|TRBJ2-3
ASSATSGTDTQY
>TRBV19|TRBJ2-2
ASSTWGAGAENTGELF
>TRBV3-1/TRBV3-2|TRBJ2-7
ASSLSGSSYEQY
>TRBV27|TRBJ2-7
ASSPAPRDGILYEQY